Presented here are 30 T cell receptor beta chains from one specimen sequenced in a study of cytomegalovirus exposure and HLA in healthy donors. The study ran its PCR with 60 Vbeta and 13 Jbeta primers. Data came from immunoSEQ multiplex PCR; TCRdb stores just in-frame clones and leaves some out. The table includes roughly 190,000 clones, about four fifths detected once. The sequencing input was PBMCs. The receptors were sampled from a woman younger than 30 in good health and CMV-seronegative.

This clone was counted between two and nine times. This chain connects TRBV6-5 to TRBJ1-3, with D perhaps TRBD1 (6 bases). Germline V gene data show CDR1 as MNHEY and CDR2 as SVGAGI. The V gene lost 6 bases and the J gene lost 0 bases, with 12 bases spanning the gap. CDR3 length equals 15 residues. The CDR3 bases are TGTGCCAGCAGGGCGGACAGCAACTCTGGAAACACCATATATTTT. Protein: CASRADSNSGNTIYF.

The DNA of the CDR3 is TGTGCCAGCGCCCCCTCTGTAGCGGGAGGACTGAGCTCCTACGAGCAGTACGTC. This translates into CASAPSVAGGLSSYEQYV. This chain joins TRBV27 and TRBJ2-7; 10 nucleotides line up with TRBD2. This CDR3 region has 18 residues. The V gene end was trimmed by 8 bases and the J gene end by 0 bases; junction bases not matched to a gene: 16. Germline CDR1 is MNHEY and CDR2 is SMNVEV (reference sequence).

The chain combines TRBV11-2 with TRBJ2-7; the match to TRBD2 covers 11 bases. The CDR3 length is 17 residues. Germline CDR1 SGHAT, CDR2 FQNNGV. Trimming removed 3 bases from V and 2 bases from J; junction bases left unmatched: 9. CDR3 coding DNA: TGTGCCAGCAGCTTCCGATTCACTAGCGGGGGAACCTACGAGCAGTACGTC. Translation gives CASSFRFTSGGTYEQYV.

This chain connects TRBV29-1 to TRBJ2-1; 7 bases align to TRBD2. The CDR3 totals 13 residues. J was trimmed by 6 bases and V by 1 base; bases with no gene match: 3. Germline CDR1 and CDR2: SQVTM and ANQGSEA. CDR3 in DNA: TGCAGCGTTGAAGGCGGGAGCCTCAATGAGCAGTTCTTC. Protein: CSVEGGSLNEQFF.

V usage is TRBV11-2 and J usage is TRBJ2-7, with 7 positions matching TRBD1. CDR3 size: 14 residues. V trimming: 5 bases; J trimming: 6 bases; junction bases outside the gene matches: 10. Germline CDR1 and CDR2: SGHAT and FQNNGV. The DNA of the CDR3 is TGTGCCAGCAGCAAATTCACAGGGGTAGTCGAGCAGTACGTC. Protein sequence: CASSKFTGVVEQYV.

The chain has TRBV19 and TRBJ1-3, with 7 bases aligning to TRBD1. With V trimmed by 5 bases and J by 4 bases, 2 bases remained unmatched. Germline assignment: CDR1 LNHDA and CDR2 SQIVND (reference sequence). The CDR3 contains 13 residues. Here the CDR3 reads CASSDREGNTIYF. In nucleotides, the CDR3 is TGTGCCAGTAGTGACAGGGAAGGAAACACCATATATTTT.

The table lists this clone with a few counts. The chain employs TRBV9 and TRBJ1-5; tentatively, D is TRBD1 (5 bases). The V gene lost 0 bases and the J gene lost 6 bases, with 10 bases spanning the gap. This CDR3 has 14 residues. Germline V gene data show CDR1 as SGDLS and CDR2 as YYNGEE. The CDR3 DNA follows: TGTGCCAGCAGCGTAGCGGGGGGTATTCAGCCCCAGCATTTT. The encoded protein is CASSVAGGIQPQHF.

This chain uses TRBV28 with TRBJ2-7; 10 nucleotides line up with TRBD2. Per germline, CDR1 MDHEN and CDR2 SYDVKM. Trimming removed 5 bases from V and 2 bases from J; junction bases left unmatched: 3. The CDR3 runs 14 residues. This CDR3 is CASSLAGVAYEQYF. CDR3 DNA sequence: TGTGCCAGCAGTCTAGCGGGAGTTGCCTACGAGCAGTACTTC.

The V gene is TRBV28, the J gene TRBJ2-7, with 10 nucleotides matching TRBD1. After removal of 4 bases from V and 5 bases from J, the junction contained 8 bases not matched to a gene. CDR1 is MDHEN and CDR2 is SYDVKM in the germline V gene. The CDR3 has 15 amino acids. The CDR3: CASSSPGTGDNEQYF. CDR3 nucleotide sequence: TGTGCCAGCAGTTCCCCCGGGACAGGGGACAACGAGCAGTACTTC.

V is TRBV6-5 and J is TRBJ2-7; D perhaps matches TRBD1 (6 bases). CDR1 MNHEY and CDR2 SVGAGI come from the germline V gene. Between the trimmed V and J ends, which lost 6 bases and 0 bases, there was a span of 12 bases. This CDR3 has 14 residues. CDR3 nucleotides: TGTGCCAGCAGCTATGGGGGCGGCTCCTACGAGCAGTACTTC. Amino acids: CASSYGGGSYEQYF.

The chain combines TRBV10-2 with TRBJ2-3; 9 bases agree with TRBD2. CDR3 length equals 16 residues. The germline CDR1 and CDR2 sequences are WSHSY and SAAADI. The V gene end was trimmed by 6 bases and the J gene end by 4 bases; junction bases not matched to a gene: 11. The CDR3 spells CASRVGGRAFPDTQYF. The CDR3 coding sequence is TGCGCCAGCAGAGTAGGCGGGAGGGCTTTCCCAGATACGCAGTATTTT.

The chain employs TRBV11-2 and TRBJ2-7, with 11 bases that match TRBD2. The CDR3 consists of 15 residues. Per the germline V gene, CDR1 is SGHAT and CDR2 is FQNNGV. The J segment lost 0 bases and the V segment lost 5 bases, leaving 3 bases of the junction unmatched. CDR3: CASSTTSGSSYEQYF. The DNA for the CDR3 is TGTGCCAGCAGCACAACTAGCGGGAGCTCCTACGAGCAGTACTTC.

A single count supports this clone. This sequence joins TRBV7-9 and TRBJ1-2; D unclear. The germline CDR1 and CDR2 sequences are SEHNR and FQNEAQ (reference sequence). V lost 5 bases to trimming and J lost 7 bases, with 14 bases between them. The CDR3 has 13 residues. The CDR3 bases are TGTGCCAGCAGCCTCGATGGAGGGTCTGGCTACACCTTC. It yields the protein CASSLDGGSGYTF.

The CDR3 loop is CASSQEGDRVKAFF. The CDR3 nucleotides read TGTGCCAGCAGCCAAGAAGGGGACAGGGTCAAAGCTTTCTTT. The V gene is TRBV14, the J gene TRBJ1-1; 9 nucleotides align to TRBD1. This CDR3 is 14 amino acids long. Losses at the gene ends were 0 bases for V and 9 bases for J; bases not matched to a gene: 5. The germline gives CDR1 SGHDN, CDR2 FVKESK.

The rearrangement uses TRBV15 and TRBJ2-7; 8 bases fit TRBD1. The CDR3 is made up of 16 amino acids. V was clipped by 0 bases and J by 6 bases; unmatched bases: 10. Per germline, CDR1 LNHNV and CDR2 YYDKDF (reference sequence). CDR3 nucleotides: TGTGCCACCAGCAGAGACCCCCAGGGGGCGCGGATCGAGCAGTACTTC. Its protein is CATSRDPQGARIEQYF.

The J gene is TRBJ2-2, the V gene TRBV28; 7 bases agree with TRBD1. The germline gives CDR1 MDHEN, CDR2 SYDVKM. This CDR3 has 13 residues. Losses at the gene ends were 6 bases for V and 4 bases for J; bases not matched to a gene: 2. CDR3 coding DNA: TGTGCCAGCAGACACAGGGGCACCGGGGAGCTGTTTTTT. As protein: CASRHRGTGELFF. Full variable domain (missing parts from reference TRBV28 and TRBJ2-2): DVKVTQSSRYLVKRTGEKVFLECVQDMDHENMFWYRQDPGLGLRLIYFSYDVKMKEKGDIPEGYSVSREKKERFSLILESASTNQTSMYLCASRHRGTGELFFGEGSRLTVL.

With respect to this clone: The sample contains more than one DNA sequence encoding this CDR3. The CDR3 DNA reads TGTGCCAGCAGCGTAGGCGGGAGGGATGAGACCCAGTACTTC. Translating gives CASSVGGRDETQYF. The rearrangement links TRBV9 to TRBJ2-5; 9 bases agree with TRBD2. The germline gives CDR1 SGDLS, CDR2 YYNGEE. The ends lost 0 bases at V and 5 bases at J; junction bases unmatched: 2. The CDR3 is 14 residues long.

The chain carries TRBV4-3 and TRBJ1-6, with 7 bases fitting TRBD1. CDR1 is LGHNA and CDR2 is YSLEER in the germline V gene. V lost 2 bases to trimming and J lost 7 bases; unmatched junction nucleotides: 8. The CDR3 runs to 16 residues. As DNA, the CDR3 is TGCGCCAGCAGCCAAAGCCGCGCAGGGGGAAATTCACCCCTCCACTTT. This translates into CASSQSRAGGNSPLHF.

The rearrangement links TRBV30 to TRBJ2-7; tentative D call: TRBD2 (6 bases). The CDR3 has 13 residues. Germline loops: CDR1 GTSNPN, CDR2 SVGIG (reference sequence). V was cut by 5 bases and J by 3 bases, with 14 bases left in between. CDR3 nucleotides: TGTGCCTGGTCGGTGGGGACTTACTACGAGCAGTACGTC. It is translated as CAWSVGTYYEQYV.

Here the CDR3 reads CASSPVRTSGIYEQYV. In nucleotides, the CDR3 is TGTGCCAGCAGCCCCGTCCGGACTAGCGGGATCTACGAGCAGTACGTC. The chain joins TRBV4-2 to TRBJ2-7, with 12 bases identical to TRBD2. J lost 3 bases, V lost 4 bases, and 7 bases had no gene match. The germline gives CDR1 LGHNA, CDR2 YNFKEQ. The length of the CDR3 is 16 residues.

The chain recombines TRBV4-3 with TRBJ2-3, with 7 positions matching TRBD1. CDR1 and CDR2 from the germline V gene are LGHNA and YSLEER. V shed 3 bases, J shed 0 bases, and the junction held 6 bases outside the gene matches. The CDR3 loop spans 16 amino acids. The CDR3 region has the DNA TGCGCCAGCAGCCAGATGAGGGGGCCTAGCACAGATACGCAGTATTTT. Translated: CASSQMRGPSTDTQYF.

This chain connects TRBV6-5 to TRBJ2-7; 10 bases align to TRBD2. The CDR3 spans 15 residues. Germline CDR1 MNHEY, CDR2 SVGAGI. The trim removed 5 bases at V and 7 bases at J, leaving 11 bases unmatched. The CDR3 coding sequence is TGTGCCAGCAGTCCGCGACTAGCGGGTCCCAATGAGCAGTACTTC. It is translated as CASSPRLAGPNEQYF.

The genes are TRBV7-9 and TRBJ1-2, with a weak D call TRBD1 (6 bases). Germline lookup yields CDR1 SEHNR and CDR2 FQNEAQ (reference sequence). The CDR3 runs to 16 residues. Trimming took 1 base from V and 6 from J, leaving 18 bases between them. CDR3: CASSLERTARVDGYTF. The DNA for the CDR3 is TGTGCCAGCAGCTTAGAGAGGACAGCGAGGGTTGATGGCTACACCTTC.

This clone was observed a single time. V is TRBV21-1 and J is TRBJ1-5. TRBV21-1 is noted as a pseudogene. The CDR3 spans 15 residues. This CDR3 reads CASSREELGNQPQHF. The CDR3 bases are TGTGCCAGCAGCAGGGAGGAGCTTGGCAATCAGCCCCAGCATTTT.

This chain uses TRBV6-5 with TRBJ2-3; 9 positions match TRBD1. Germline assignment: CDR1 MNHEY and CDR2 SVGAGI. The V and J ends lost 7 bases and 5 bases, in that order; junction bases with no gene match: 10. The CDR3 consists of 15 residues. The CDR3 protein is CASTEDRGRLDTQYF. The DNA for the CDR3 is TGTGCCAGCACCGAGGACAGGGGCCGATTAGATACGCAGTATTTT.

J is TRBJ2-3 and V is TRBV4-3, with 10 nucleotides matching TRBD2. The CDR3 is made up of 20 amino acids. J was trimmed by 4 bases and V by 1 base; bases with no gene match: 17. Looked up from germline, CDR1 is LGHNA and CDR2 is YSLEER. CDR3 in DNA: TGCGCCAGCAGCCAAGGGGTCGGGGGGCAGGACCTAGCGGGAGCAGATACGCAGTATTTT. Amino acid sequence: CASSQGVGGQDLAGADTQYF.

CDR3 sequence: CASSPPLSGEQYF. The CDR3 DNA reads as TGTGCCAGCAGCCCACCCCTGTCAGGGGAGCAGTACTTC. The rearrangement links TRBV28 to TRBJ2-7; tentatively, D is TRBD1 (5 bases). This CDR3 contains 13 residues. Trimming stripped 6 bases from V and 7 bases from J, with 16 bases between. Germline CDR1 and CDR2: MDHEN and SYDVKM.

The V and J genes are TRBV27 and TRBJ1-3; 8 bases are shared with TRBD1. The CDR3 extends over 16 amino acids. CDR1 and CDR2 from the germline V gene are MNHEY and SMNVEV (reference sequence). J was trimmed by 3 bases and V by 4 bases; bases with no gene match: 8. Written as DNA, the CDR3 is TGTGCCAGCAGTTCAATGACAGGGGCTAGTGGAAACACCATATATTTT. Protein sequence: CASSSMTGASGNTIYF.

The rearrangement links TRBV6-1 to TRBJ2-3; TRBD1 is a possible D gene (6 bases). CDR1 and CDR2 (germline): MNHNS, SASEGT. This CDR3 comprises 15 residues. Trimming removed 10 bases from V and 0 bases from J, with 17 bases in between. CDR3 region: CAISLQGASTDTQYF. CDR3 sequence (DNA): TGTGCCATATCATTACAGGGAGCCAGCACAGATACGCAGTATTTT.

V usage is TRBV29-1 and J usage is TRBJ2-4; TRBD2 matches at 9 bases. This CDR3 spans 14 amino acids. Germline values: CDR1 SQVTM, CDR2 ANQGSEA. The J segment lost 8 bases and the V segment lost 6 bases, leaving 11 bases of the junction unmatched. The CDR3 sequence: CSVVVGGRVHIQYF. The CDR3 coding sequence is TGCAGCGTGGTAGTCGGCGGGAGGGTCCACATTCAGTACTTC.